This T cell receptor (beta chain) was recorded in a study of blood T cell repertoires in COVID-19. Whole-study context: Material from acute and convalescent COVID-19 was sourced from the United States, Italy and Spain. The analysed material was cDNA or gDNA that came from T cells, B-cell-depleted T cells, or PBMCs.

The CDR3 is 15 amino acids. In the authors' methods: Reference gene primer amplification gave estimated nucleated cell counts. TCRdb's copy holds only in-frame clones and misses some; the assay was immunoSEQ multiplex PCR. From that table come the V and J calls and clone size; the DNA was used to work out D and trimming. The sample has some 700,000 clones, 85% to 90% seen once; the top ten hold 0.2% to 0.3%. This rearrangement joins TRBV21-1 to TRBJ1-2; the tabulated D call, TRBD1, remains unverified against the DNA. TRBV21-1 is deemed a pseudogene. The TCR originated in a woman aged 18-30 years with acute or convalescent COVID-19. Sequencing was performed on peripheral blood. CDR3 protein: CASRQKGTGGYGYTF. The DNA for the CDR3 is TGTGCCAGCAGGCAAAAAGGCACAGGGGGGTATGGCTACACCTTC.